A selection of T cell receptor beta chains follows, all from one sample in a study of technical replicates of blood from several donors. TCRdb keeps only in-frame clones here, not all; method: immunoSEQ multiplex PCR. Here the sample spans 64,000 or so clones, just under 97% being singletons. Sequenced sample: T cells isolated from PBMCs. These receptor sequences come from a human donor in good health. CDR3s include the opening cysteine and the closing phenylalanine or tryptophan. The order of the fields is J gene, V gene, clone size, D gene, CDR3 protein, CDR3 DNA. The D gene is left open where the match is weak. For some rows the clone size is stated as once, few or many, or as a class when expanded; others skip it.

>TRBJ2-5|TRBV7-2|.|.
CASSTRGLGGGETQYF
TGTGCCAGCAGCACCCGAGGACTAGGAGGGGGGGAGACCCAGTACTTC
>TRBJ1-5|TRBV6-5|.|.
CASSPLAGSNQPQHF
TGTGCCAGCAGTCCCCTGGCAGGGAGCAATCAGCCCCAGCATTTT
>TRBJ2-7|TRBV10-1|.|TRBD1
CASSPGTGAYEQYF
TGCGCCAGCAGCCCCGGGACAGGAGCCTACGAGCAGTACTTC
>TRBJ2-6|TRBV6-5|.|.
CASSRQPSGANVLTF
TGTGCCAGCAGCCGACAGCCCTCTGGGGCCAACGTCCTGACTTTC
>TRBJ2-5|TRBV6-5|once|.
CASSSKLETQYF
TGTGCCAGCAGTTCCAAACTAGAGACCCAGTACTTC
>TRBJ1-1|TRBV5-8|.|TRBD1
CASSSTWGDRAKTEAFF
TGTGCCAGCAGCTCTACGTGGGGCGACAGGGCGAAAACGGAAGCTTTCTTT
>TRBJ2-7|TRBV27|.|.
CASSFARDYEQYF
TGTGCCAGCAGTTTCGCGCGGGACTACGAGCAGTACTTC
>TRBJ1-1|TRBV14|.|.
CASSQVRSVNTEAFF
TGTGCCAGCAGCCAAGTACGGTCGGTGAACACTGAAGCTTTCTTT
>TRBJ1-3|TRBV7-9|.|.
CASSPSTLGAGNTIYF
TGTGCCAGCAGCCCATCGACTCTCGGGGCTGGAAACACCATATATTTT
>TRBJ2-2|TRBV4-1|.|TRBD2
CASSHGTSGRTGELFF
TGCGCCAGCAGCCATGGGACTAGCGGGAGGACCGGGGAGCTGTTTTTT